This T cell receptor beta chain was sequenced during a study of blood T cells in healthy people across ages. The authors ran a second PCR of roughly 6 to 12 cycles using a sample-barcoded 5' primer and a J-beta primer mix. One entry per CDR3 protein, called by TCRdb with MiXCR from the 5' RACE reads. The sample shows 1,300,000 or so distinct CDR3 sequences, approximately 63% of them seen only once. The CDR3 spans 15 residues. Germline CDR1 is LGHNA and CDR2 is YNFKEQ. Trimming pared 0 bases from V and 6 bases from J, leaving 14 bases between. The J gene is TRBJ2-5, the V gene TRBV4-2; a weak D match, TRBD1 (9 bases). The sample taken for sequencing was blood. The TCR was taken from a man younger than 35 in good health. CDR3 nucleotide sequence: TGTGCCAGCAGCCAAGATAGCGGGACAGGGAAGACCCAGTACTTC. Encoded protein: CASSQDSGTGKTQYF.